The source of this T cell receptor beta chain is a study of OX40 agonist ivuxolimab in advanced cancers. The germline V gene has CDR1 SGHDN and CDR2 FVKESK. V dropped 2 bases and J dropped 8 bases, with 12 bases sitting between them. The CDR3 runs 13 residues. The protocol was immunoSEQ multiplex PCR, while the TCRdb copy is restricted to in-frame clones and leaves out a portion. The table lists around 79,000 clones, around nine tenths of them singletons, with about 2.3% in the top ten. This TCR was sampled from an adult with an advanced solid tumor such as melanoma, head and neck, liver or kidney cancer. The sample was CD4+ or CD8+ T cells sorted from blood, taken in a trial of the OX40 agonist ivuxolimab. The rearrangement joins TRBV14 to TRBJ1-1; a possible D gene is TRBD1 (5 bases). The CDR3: CASSQLTGLEAFF. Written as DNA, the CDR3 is TGTGCCAGCAGCCAATTAACAGGTCTGGAAGCTTTCTTT. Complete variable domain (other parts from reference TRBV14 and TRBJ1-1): EAGVTQFPSHSVIEKGQTVTLRCDPISGHDNLYWYRRVMGKEIKFLLHFVKESKQDESGMPNNRFLAERTGGTYSTLKVQPAELEDSGVYFCASSQLTGLEAFFGQGTRLTVV.